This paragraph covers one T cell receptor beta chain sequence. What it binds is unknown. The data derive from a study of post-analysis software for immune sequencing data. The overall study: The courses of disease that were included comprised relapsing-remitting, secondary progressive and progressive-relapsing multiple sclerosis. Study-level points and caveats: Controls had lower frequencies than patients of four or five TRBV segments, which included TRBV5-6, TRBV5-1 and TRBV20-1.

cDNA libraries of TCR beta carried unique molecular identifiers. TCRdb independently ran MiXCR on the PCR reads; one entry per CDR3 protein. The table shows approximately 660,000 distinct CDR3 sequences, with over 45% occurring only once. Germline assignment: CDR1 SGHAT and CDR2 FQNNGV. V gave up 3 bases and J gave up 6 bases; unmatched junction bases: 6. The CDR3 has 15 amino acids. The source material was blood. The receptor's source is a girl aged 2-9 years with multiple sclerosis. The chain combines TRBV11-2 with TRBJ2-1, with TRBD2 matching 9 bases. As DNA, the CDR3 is TGTGCCAGCAGCTTGATAGCGGGAGTGGGCAATGAGCAGTTCTTC. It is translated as CASSLIAGVGNEQFF.